Reported below is one T cell receptor beta chain. This entry is derived from a study of OX40 agonist ivuxolimab in advanced cancers. Clones were read by immunoSEQ multiplex PCR, and TCRdb kept only the in-frame ones, dropping some. Altogether under 85,000 clones are present, approximately 88% being singletons, with the ten largest covering 0.45% to 0.65%. This CDR3 is built from 14 residues. Germline V gene lookup returns CDR1 SGHNT and CDR2 YYREEE (reference sequence). The ends were cut back, 4 bases at V and 8 bases at J, with 15 bases in the middle. Sequencing used CD4+ or CD8+ T cells sorted from blood, obtained in a trial of the OX40 agonist ivuxolimab. The receptor was isolated from an adult with an advanced solid tumor such as melanoma, head and neck, liver or kidney cancer. The chain carries TRBV5-4 and TRBJ1-4, with D perhaps matching TRBD1 (5 bases). The CDR3 loop reads CASSLGGNREKLFF. Here the CDR3 DNA reads TGTGCCAGCAGCCTTGGGGGTAACCGGGAAAAACTGTTTTTT.